This T cell receptor (beta chain) was obtained from a study of T cell changes during pregnancy in multiple sclerosis. Clones were sequenced by immunoSEQ multiplex PCR, and TCRdb holds only the in-frame ones, with some missing. The data contain tens of thousands of clones, over 80% of them singletons. CDR3 length equals 17 residues. CDR1 and CDR2 (germline): LNHDA, SQIVND (reference sequence). V shed 3 bases and J shed 4 bases, with 21 bases lying between them. The sequenced sample was CD4+ T cells from peripheral blood mononuclear cells, obtained before pregnancy. The gene calls are TRBV19 and TRBJ1-2; D not certain. This TCR was sampled from a female donor with multiple sclerosis, enrolled in a pregnancy study. CDR3 sequence: CASSISSQALQLYGYTF. The CDR3 DNA is TGTGCCAGTAGTATTAGTTCTCAGGCCCTTCAACTCTATGGCTACACCTTC.